This T cell receptor (beta chain) originates from a study of blood T cell repertoires in COVID-19. Study information: Collection of acute and convalescent COVID-19 samples took place in the United States, Italy and Spain.

Per the original methods: Nucleated cell counts were estimated from reference gene primer amplification. Generated by immunoSEQ multiplex PCR, the TCRdb table keeps only in-frame clones and is missing some. V and J calls and clone size follow that table, whereas D and trimming were derived from the DNA. This table has about 190,000 clones, 65% to 80% appearing once. Germline CDR1 reads LGHDT; CDR2 reads YNNKEL (reference sequence). The CDR3 loop spans 14 amino acids. Trimming stripped 0 bases from V and 13 bases from J, with 16 bases between. This chain links TRBV3-1 (or the pseudogene TRBV3-2) with TRBJ2-4, with D possibly TRBD1 on 6 matching bases. This receptor was taken from a woman between 45 and 60 years old with acute or convalescent COVID-19. The material sequenced was peripheral blood. DNA of the CDR3: TGTGCCAGCAGCCAAGACAGGGGCGTGGGGGTGCAGTACTTC. The encoded protein is CASSQDRGVGVQYF.